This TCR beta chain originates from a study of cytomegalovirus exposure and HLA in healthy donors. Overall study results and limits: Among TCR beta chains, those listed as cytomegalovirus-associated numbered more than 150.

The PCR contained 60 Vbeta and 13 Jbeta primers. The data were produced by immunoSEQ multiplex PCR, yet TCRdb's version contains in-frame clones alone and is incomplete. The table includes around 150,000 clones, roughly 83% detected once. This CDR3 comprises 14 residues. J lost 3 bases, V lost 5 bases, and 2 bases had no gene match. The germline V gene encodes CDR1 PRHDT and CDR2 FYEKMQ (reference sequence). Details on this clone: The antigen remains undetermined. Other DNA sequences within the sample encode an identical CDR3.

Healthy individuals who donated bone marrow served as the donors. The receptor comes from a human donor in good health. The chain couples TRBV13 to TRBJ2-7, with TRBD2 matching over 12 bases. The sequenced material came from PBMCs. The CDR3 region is CASSPTSGSYEQYF. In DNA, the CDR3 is TGTGCCAGCAGCCCGACTAGCGGGAGCTACGAGCAGTACTTC.